Below are 16 T cell receptor beta chains sequenced from a single sample in a study of shared clonotypes between healthy human individuals. In the naive CD8 group, cells lacked CD45RO and were positively selected for CCR7, so terminally differentiated effector memory CD45RA+ cells were left out. The data were produced by immunoSEQ multiplex PCR, yet TCRdb's version contains in-frame clones alone and is incomplete. The data contain some 2,000,000 clones, roughly 94% of them singletons. What was sequenced was naive CD8+ T cells sorted from blood. The receptors come from a man aged 18-30 years in good health.

The DNA for the CDR3 is TGTGCCAGTAGTGGATGGGTAGGGGATCGGATCGTCTACAATGAGCAGTTCTTC. Protein: CASSGWVGDRIVYNEQFF. J is TRBJ2-1 and V is TRBV19; maybe TRBD1 (5 bases). The CDR3 length is 18 residues. CDR1 LNHDA and CDR2 SQIVND come from the germline V gene (reference sequence). V lost 5 bases and J lost 3, with 23 bases in between.

CDR3 region: CASSLRGHTEAFF. The DNA of the CDR3 is TGTGCCAGCAGTTTAAGGGGGCACACTGAAGCTTTCTTT. This rearrangement joins TRBV28 to TRBJ1-1; 7 bases match TRBD1. V trimming: 2 bases; J trimming: 3 bases; junction bases outside the gene matches: 0. The CDR3 covers 13 residues. Looked up from germline, CDR1 is MDHEN and CDR2 is SYDVKM.

The chain links TRBV7-6 to TRBJ1-5; 10 bases align to TRBD1. Germline trimming cut 5 bases from V and 6 bases from J; bases unmatched to any gene: 7. The CDR3 covers 15 residues. Looked up from germline, CDR1 is SGHVS and CDR2 is FNYEAQ. CDR3 nucleotides: TGTGCCAGCAGCCTTGGGACAGGGGTGGGTCAGCCCCAGCATTTT. The encoded protein is CASSLGTGVGQPQHF.

This clone was counted a few times. This chain uses TRBV5-6 with TRBJ1-2, with TRBD1 matching over 10 bases. The germline V gene encodes CDR1 SGHDT and CDR2 YYEEEE. The CDR3 is 14 residues long. V lost 2 bases, J lost 8 bases, and 6 bases stayed unmatched. The CDR3 loop reads CASSFRDRGLGYTF. The CDR3 DNA reads as TGTGCCAGCAGCTTCAGAGACAGGGGGCTGGGCTACACCTTC.

In DNA, the CDR3 is TGTGCCAGCAGGGCTAGCGGGGGGGCGACGGTCTACGAGCAGTACTTC. It codes for CASRASGGATVYEQYF. V usage is TRBV28 and J usage is TRBJ2-7; 12 bases agree with TRBD2. Trimming cost V 6 bases and J 3 bases; bases outside gene matches: 9. Germline CDR1 and CDR2: MDHEN and SYDVKM. The CDR3 runs to 16 residues.

CDR3 residues: CASRTGIPYEQYF. The CDR3 DNA is TGTGCCAGCCGAACCGGGATCCCCTACGAGCAGTACTTC. V usage is TRBV28 and J usage is TRBJ2-7, with D perhaps TRBD2 (5 bases). The germline CDR1 and CDR2 sequences are MDHEN and SYDVKM. Trimming shortened V by 8 bases and J by 2 bases, and 13 bases separated the two germline ends. The CDR3 extends over 13 amino acids.

This chain connects TRBV5-6 to TRBJ2-7; TRBD2 is a possible D gene (6 bases). Trimming left V 4 bases short and J 0 bases short, with 11 bases between. Germline loops: CDR1 SGHDT, CDR2 YYEEEE. There are 14 residues in the CDR3. The CDR3 spells CASSRGSISYEQYF. The CDR3, as DNA: TGTGCCAGCAGCCGGGGGAGCATCTCCTACGAGCAGTACTTC.

The gene calls are TRBV2 and TRBJ2-4; D gene unclear. Trimming took 6 bases from V and 0 from J, leaving 12 bases between them. CDR1 and CDR2 from the germline V gene are SNHLY and FYNNEI. The CDR3 sequence is 15 residues long. CDR3 bases: TGTGCCAGCAGCCCTCCCAAGCTAGCCAAAAACATTCAGTACTTC. Its translation: CASSPPKLAKNIQYF.

The genes are TRBV2 and TRBJ1-2, with 9 bases identical to TRBD1. V lost 6 bases to trimming and J lost 3 bases; unmatched junction nucleotides: 8. Germline V lookup: CDR1 SNHLY, CDR2 FYNNEI. This CDR3 contains 15 residues. CDR3 sequence: CASRGTGKGHYGYTF. The DNA for the CDR3 is TGTGCCAGCAGAGGGACAGGGAAGGGTCACTATGGCTACACCTTC.

V and J are TRBV27 and TRBJ1-6; 7 bases are a match to TRBD1. The CDR3 length is 13 residues. CDR1 and CDR2 from the germline V gene are MNHEY and SMNVEV (reference sequence). V shed 5 bases, J shed 10 bases, and the junction held 5 bases outside the gene matches. The CDR3 region has the DNA TGTGCCAGCAGTCCCACAGGGGTGTCACCCCTCCACTTT. Translation: CASSPTGVSPLHF.

V gene TRBV27 combines with J gene TRBJ2-7; 9 nucleotides match TRBD1. CDR3 length: 15 amino acids. Trimming removed 7 bases from V and 5 bases from J; junction bases left unmatched: 12. Germline V CDR1 and CDR2: MNHEY, SMNVEV (reference sequence). Here the CDR3 reads CASNTWGQGMDEQYF. DNA of the CDR3: TGTGCCAGCAACACATGGGGACAGGGAATGGACGAGCAGTACTTC.

This chain joins TRBV25-1 and TRBJ2-1, with TRBD2 matching over 7 bases. The V segment lost 3 bases and the J segment 0 bases; nucleotides outside the gene matches: 2. CDR1 and CDR2 from the germline V gene are MGHDK and SYGVNS. CDR3 length equals 15 residues. CDR3 sequence (DNA): TGTGCCAGCAGTGAGCGGGAGCACTCCTACAATGAGCAGTTCTTC. Its translation is CASSEREHSYNEQFF.

V is TRBV5-1 and J is TRBJ2-5; D possibly corresponds to TRBD1 (5 bases). Deletions cut 5 bases from V and 5 bases from J, with 25 bases between. CDR3 length: 17 residues. The V gene's germline CDR1 is SGHRS and CDR2 YFSETQ. CDR3: CASRRRVTGTEVETQYF. The CDR3 DNA sequence: TGCGCCAGCAGGCGAAGGGTCACAGGCACAGAAGTGGAGACCCAGTACTTC.

The V gene is TRBV30, the J gene TRBJ2-2; no definite D call. The V and J ends lost 1 base and 6 bases respectively, with 6 bases between them. This CDR3 is built from 12 residues. CDR1 is GTSNPN and CDR2 is SVGIG in the germline V gene (reference sequence). CDR3 in DNA: TGTGCCTGGAGTGAGGATGCCGGGGAGCTGTTTTTT. It codes for CAWSEDAGELFF.

In the case of this clone: The sample has other DNA sequences that encode this CDR3 too. The rearrangement joins TRBV7-9 to TRBJ1-6; D is undetermined. This CDR3 spans 13 amino acids. CDR1 and CDR2 (germline): SEHNR, FQNEAQ (reference sequence). Trimming pared 2 bases from V and 8 bases from J, leaving 7 bases between. CDR3: CASSLNGDSPLHF. CDR3 DNA: TGTGCCAGCAGCTTAAATGGGGATTCACCCCTCCACTTT.

The chain is built from TRBV7-9 and TRBJ2-1; 11 bases line up with TRBD2. The length of the CDR3 is 15 residues. Germline CDR1 reads SEHNR; CDR2 reads FQNEAQ (reference sequence). The junction had 3 bases not matched to a gene; V was cut back by 4 bases and J by 4 bases. CDR3 residues: CASSWTSGLYNEQFF. CDR3 bases: TGTGCCAGCAGCTGGACTAGCGGGCTATACAATGAGCAGTTCTTC.